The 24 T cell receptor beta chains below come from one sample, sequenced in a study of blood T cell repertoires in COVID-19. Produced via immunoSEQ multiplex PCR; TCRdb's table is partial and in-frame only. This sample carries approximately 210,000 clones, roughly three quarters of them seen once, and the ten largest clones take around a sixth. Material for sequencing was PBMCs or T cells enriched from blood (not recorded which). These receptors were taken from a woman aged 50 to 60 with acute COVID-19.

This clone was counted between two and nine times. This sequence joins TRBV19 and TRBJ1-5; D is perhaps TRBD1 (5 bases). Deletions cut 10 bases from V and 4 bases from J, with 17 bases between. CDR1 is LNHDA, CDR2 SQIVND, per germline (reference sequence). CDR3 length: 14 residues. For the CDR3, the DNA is TGTGCCACCGTACAGGAGGGCCTTAATCAGCCCCAGCATTTT. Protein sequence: CATVQEGLNQPQHF.

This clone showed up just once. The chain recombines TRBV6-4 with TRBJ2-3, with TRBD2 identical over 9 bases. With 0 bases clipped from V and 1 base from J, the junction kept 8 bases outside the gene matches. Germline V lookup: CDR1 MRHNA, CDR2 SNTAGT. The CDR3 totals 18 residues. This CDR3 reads CASSDSPALAGRTDTQYF. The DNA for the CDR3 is TGTGCCAGCAGTGACTCGCCCGCGCTAGCGGGGCGCACAGATACGCAGTATTTT.

CDR3 coding DNA: TGCGCCAGCAGTGACCAGGTAGATAACTATGGCTACACCTTC. Amino acids: CASSDQVDNYGYTF. This chain joins TRBV10-2 and TRBJ1-2, with D unclear. CDR3 size: 14 residues. Per the germline V gene, CDR1 is WSHSY and CDR2 is SAAADI. Trimming removed 3 bases from V and 1 base from J, with 9 bases in between.

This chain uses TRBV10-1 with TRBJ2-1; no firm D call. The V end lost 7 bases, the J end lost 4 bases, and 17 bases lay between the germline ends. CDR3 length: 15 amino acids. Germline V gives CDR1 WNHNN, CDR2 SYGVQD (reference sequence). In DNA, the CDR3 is TGCGCCAGCACCCTCAGACTTACCTTTTACAATGAGCAGTTCTTC. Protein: CASTLRLTFYNEQFF.

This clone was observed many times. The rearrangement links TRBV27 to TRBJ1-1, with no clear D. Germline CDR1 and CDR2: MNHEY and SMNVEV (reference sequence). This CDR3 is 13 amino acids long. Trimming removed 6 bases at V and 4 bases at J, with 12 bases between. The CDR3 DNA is TGTGCCAGCAGCATGCGGCCGAGCACTGAAGCTTTCTTT. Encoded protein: CASSMRPSTEAFF.

CDR3 protein: CASLISGGTEETQYF. In DNA form, the CDR3 reads TGCGCCAGCCTTATAAGCGGGGGGACAGAAGAGACCCAGTACTTC. The chain links TRBV5-1 to TRBJ2-5; 9 bases align to TRBD2. Germline CDR1 SGHRS, CDR2 YFSETQ. This CDR3 spans 15 amino acids. V shed 7 bases, J shed 3 bases, and the junction held 10 bases outside the gene matches.

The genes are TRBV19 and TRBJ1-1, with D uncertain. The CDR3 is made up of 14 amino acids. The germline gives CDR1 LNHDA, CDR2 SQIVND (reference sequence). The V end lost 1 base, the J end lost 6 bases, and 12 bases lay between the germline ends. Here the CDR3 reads CASSIGWELSEAFF. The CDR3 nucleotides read TGTGCCAGTAGTATAGGATGGGAGTTGTCTGAAGCTTTCTTT. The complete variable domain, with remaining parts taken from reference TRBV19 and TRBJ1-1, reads DGGITQSPKYLFRKEGQNVTLSCEQNLNHDAMYWYRQDPGQGLRLIYYSQIVNDFQKGDIAEGYSVSREKKESFPLTVTSAQKNPTAFYLCASSIGWELSEAFFGQGTRLTVV.

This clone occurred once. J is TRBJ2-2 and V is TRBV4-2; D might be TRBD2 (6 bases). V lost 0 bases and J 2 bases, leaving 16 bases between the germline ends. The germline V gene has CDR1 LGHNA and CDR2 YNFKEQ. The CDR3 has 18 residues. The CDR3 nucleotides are TGTGCCAGCAGCCAAGAGGGAGCGGCCGGGACTAACACCGGGGAGCTGTTTTTT. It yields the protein CASSQEGAAGTNTGELFF.

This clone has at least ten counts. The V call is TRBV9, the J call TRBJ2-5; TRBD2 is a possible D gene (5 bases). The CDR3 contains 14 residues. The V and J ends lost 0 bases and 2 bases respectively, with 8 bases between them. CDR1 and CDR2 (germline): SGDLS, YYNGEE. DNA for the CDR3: TGTGCCAGCAGCGTAGGAGCGGAACAAGAGACCCAGTACTTC. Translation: CASSVGAEQETQYF.

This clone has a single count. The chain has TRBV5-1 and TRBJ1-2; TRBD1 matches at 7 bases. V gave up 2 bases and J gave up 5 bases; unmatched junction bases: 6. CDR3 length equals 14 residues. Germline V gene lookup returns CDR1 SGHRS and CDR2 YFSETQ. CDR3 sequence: CASSLTGVIYGYTF. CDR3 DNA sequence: TGCGCCAGCAGCTTAACAGGGGTCATATATGGCTACACCTTC.

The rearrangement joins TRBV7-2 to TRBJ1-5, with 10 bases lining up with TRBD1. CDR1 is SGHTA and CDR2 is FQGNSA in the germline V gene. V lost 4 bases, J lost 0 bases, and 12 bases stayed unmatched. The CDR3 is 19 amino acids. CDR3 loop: CASSSTGQGGPYSNQPQHF. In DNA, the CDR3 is TGTGCCAGCAGCTCGACAGGACAGGGGGGCCCGTATAGCAATCAGCCCCAGCATTTT.

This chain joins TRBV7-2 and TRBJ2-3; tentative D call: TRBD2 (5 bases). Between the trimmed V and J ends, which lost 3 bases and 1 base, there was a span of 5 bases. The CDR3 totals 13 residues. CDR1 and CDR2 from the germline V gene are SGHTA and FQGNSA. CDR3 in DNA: TGTGCCAGCAGCTTCGGGGGCACAGATACGCAGTATTTT. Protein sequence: CASSFGGTDTQYF.

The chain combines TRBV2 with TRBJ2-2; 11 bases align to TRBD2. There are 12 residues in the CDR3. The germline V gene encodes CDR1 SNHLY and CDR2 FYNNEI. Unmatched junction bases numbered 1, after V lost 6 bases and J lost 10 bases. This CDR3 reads CASRLAGAELFF. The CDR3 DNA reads TGTGCCAGCAGACTAGCGGGGGCGGAGCTGTTTTTT.

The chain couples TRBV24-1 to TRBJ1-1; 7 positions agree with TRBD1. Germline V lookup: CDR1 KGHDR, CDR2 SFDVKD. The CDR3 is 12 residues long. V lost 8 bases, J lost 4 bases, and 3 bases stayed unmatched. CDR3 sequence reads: CATTSGGTEAFF. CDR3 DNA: TGTGCCACCACGTCAGGGGGCACTGAAGCTTTCTTT.

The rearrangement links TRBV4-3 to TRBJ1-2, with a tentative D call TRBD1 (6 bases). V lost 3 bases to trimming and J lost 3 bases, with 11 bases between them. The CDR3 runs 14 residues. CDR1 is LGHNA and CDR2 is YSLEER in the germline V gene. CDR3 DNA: TGCGCCAGCAGCCAGGGCCCAGGGGACTATGGCTACACCTTC. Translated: CASSQGPGDYGYTF.

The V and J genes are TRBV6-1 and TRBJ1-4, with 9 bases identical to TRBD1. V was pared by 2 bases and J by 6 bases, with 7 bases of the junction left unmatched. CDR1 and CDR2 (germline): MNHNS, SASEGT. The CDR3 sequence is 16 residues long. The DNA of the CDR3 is TGTGCCAGCAGTGAATACATTCGACAGGGGGATGAAAAACTGTTTTTT. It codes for CASSEYIRQGDEKLFF.

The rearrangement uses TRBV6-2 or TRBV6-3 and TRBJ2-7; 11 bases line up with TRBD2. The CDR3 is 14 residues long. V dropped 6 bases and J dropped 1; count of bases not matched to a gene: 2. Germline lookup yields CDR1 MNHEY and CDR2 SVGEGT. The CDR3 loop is CASSTSGGSYEQYV. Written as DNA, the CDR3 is TGTGCCAGCAGCACTAGCGGGGGTTCCTACGAGCAGTACGTC.

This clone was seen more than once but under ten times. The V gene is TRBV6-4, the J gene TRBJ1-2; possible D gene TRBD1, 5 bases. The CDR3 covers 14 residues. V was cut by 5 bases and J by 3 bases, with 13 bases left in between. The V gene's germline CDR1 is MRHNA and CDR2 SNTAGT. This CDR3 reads CASSPGDRYYGYTF. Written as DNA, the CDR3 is TGTGCCAGCAGTCCGGGGGACCGATACTATGGCTACACCTTC.

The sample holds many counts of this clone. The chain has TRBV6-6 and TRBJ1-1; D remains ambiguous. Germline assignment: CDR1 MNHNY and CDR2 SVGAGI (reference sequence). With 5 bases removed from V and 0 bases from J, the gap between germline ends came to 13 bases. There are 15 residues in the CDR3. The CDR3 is CASSRLAGLNTEAFF. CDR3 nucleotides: TGTGCCAGCAGTCGCCTCGCGGGGTTGAACACTGAAGCTTTCTTT.

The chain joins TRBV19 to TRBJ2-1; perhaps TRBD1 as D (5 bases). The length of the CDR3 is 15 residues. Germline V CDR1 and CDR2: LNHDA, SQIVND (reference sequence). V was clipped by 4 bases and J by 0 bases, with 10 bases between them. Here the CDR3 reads CASSTGLYSYNEQFF. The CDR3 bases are TGTGCCAGTAGTACAGGGCTCTACTCCTACAATGAGCAGTTCTTC.

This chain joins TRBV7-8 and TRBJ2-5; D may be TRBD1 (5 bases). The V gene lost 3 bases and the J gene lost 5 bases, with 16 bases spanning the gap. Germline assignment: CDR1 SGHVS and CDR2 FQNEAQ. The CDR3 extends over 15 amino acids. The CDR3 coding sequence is TGTGCCAGCAGCTTTCGTCGCAGGGCCGGGGAGACCCAGTACTTC. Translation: CASSFRRRAGETQYF. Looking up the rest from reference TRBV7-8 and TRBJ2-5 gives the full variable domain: GAGVSQSPRYKVAKRGQDVALRCDPISGHVSLFWYQQALGQGPEFLTYFQNEAQLDKSGLPSDRFFAERPEGSVSTLKIQRTQQEDSAVYLCASSFRRRAGETQYFGPGTRLLVL.

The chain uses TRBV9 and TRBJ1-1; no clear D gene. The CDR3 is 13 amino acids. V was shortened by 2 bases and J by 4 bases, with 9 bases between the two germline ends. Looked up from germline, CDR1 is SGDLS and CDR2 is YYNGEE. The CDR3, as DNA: TGTGCCAGCAGCGTCCGGGCGGGCACTGAAGCTTTCTTT. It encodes CASSVRAGTEAFF. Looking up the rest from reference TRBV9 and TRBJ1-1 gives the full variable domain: DSGVTQTPKHLITATGQRVTLRCSPRSGDLSVYWYQQSLDQGLQFLIQYYNGEERAKGNILERFSAQQFPDLHSELNLSSLELGDSALYFCASSVRAGTEAFFGQGTRLTVV.

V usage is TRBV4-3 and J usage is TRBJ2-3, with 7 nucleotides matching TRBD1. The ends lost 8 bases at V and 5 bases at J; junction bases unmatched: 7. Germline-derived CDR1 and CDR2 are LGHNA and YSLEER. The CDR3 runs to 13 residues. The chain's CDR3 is CASAEGAVDTQYF. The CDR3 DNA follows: TGCGCCAGCGCCGAGGGGGCCGTAGATACGCAGTATTTT.

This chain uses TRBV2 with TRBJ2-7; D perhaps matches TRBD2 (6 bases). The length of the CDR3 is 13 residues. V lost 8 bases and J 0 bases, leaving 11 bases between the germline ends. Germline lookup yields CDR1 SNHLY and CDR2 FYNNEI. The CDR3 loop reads CASLRGVSYEQYV. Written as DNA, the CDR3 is TGTGCCAGCTTACGCGGGGTCTCCTACGAGCAGTACGTC.